A single sample is the source of the 21 T cell receptor beta chains below, sequenced in a study of blood T cell repertoires in COVID-19. The repertoire was sequenced with immunoSEQ multiplex PCR; TCRdb's copy has only in-frame clones and lacks some. The sample lists under 100,000 clones; 70% to 85% were seen once. Input material: peripheral blood. All receptors come from a woman of 80 years or more with COVID-19, enrolled during active disease.

The V gene is TRBV28, the J gene TRBJ2-7, with 9 bases lining up with TRBD1. The junction had 14 bases not matched to a gene; V was cut back by 5 bases and J by 3 bases. The CDR3 totals 17 residues. From germline, CDR1 is MDHEN and CDR2 SYDVKM. CDR3 loop: CASSLYHRGHWGYEQYF. For the CDR3, the DNA is TGTGCCAGCAGTCTCTACCACAGGGGGCATTGGGGCTACGAGCAGTACTTC.

The chain has TRBV11-2 and TRBJ2-7; the D gene is possibly TRBD2 (6 bases). This CDR3 is built from 15 residues. Germline lookup yields CDR1 SGHAT and CDR2 FQNNGV. V was shortened by 4 bases and J by 5 bases, with 18 bases between the two germline ends. The CDR3: CASSSPLEGRHEQYF. CDR3 nucleotide sequence: TGTGCCAGCAGCTCCCCGCTGGAGGGTCGGCACGAGCAGTACTTC. The whole variable domain, remainder taken from reference TRBV11-2 and TRBJ2-7, is EAGVAQSPRYKIIEKRQSVAFWCNPISGHATLYWYQQILGQGPKLLIQFQNNGVVDDSQLPKDRFSAERLKGVDSTLKIQPAKLEDSAVYLCASSSPLEGRHEQYFGPGTRLTVT.

This clone has just a few counts. The rearrangement links TRBV28 to TRBJ2-7; 7 nucleotides match TRBD1. Germline V gene sequence: CDR1 MDHEN, CDR2 SYDVKM. V gave up 8 bases and J gave up 5 bases; unmatched junction bases: 9. This CDR3 has 13 amino acids. The CDR3 loop is CASVSGQTHEQYF. CDR3 bases: TGTGCCAGCGTTTCGGGACAGACCCACGAGCAGTACTTC.

This rearrangement joins TRBV6-2 or TRBV6-3 to TRBJ2-7, with 9 positions matching TRBD1. The CDR3 consists of 17 residues. CDR1 MNHEY and CDR2 SVGEGT come from the germline V gene. The V segment lost 4 bases and the J segment 3 bases; nucleotides outside the gene matches: 13. CDR3 region: CASSSPTGTGFVYEQYF. As DNA, the CDR3 is TGTGCCAGCAGTTCCCCGACCGGGACAGGGTTCGTCTACGAGCAGTACTTC.

The chain is built from TRBV5-5 and TRBJ1-6; no clear D. This CDR3 region has 15 residues. The V end lost 1 base, the J end lost 6 bases, and 11 bases lay between the germline ends. CDR1 is SGHKS and CDR2 is YYEKEE in the germline V gene (reference sequence). CDR3 protein: CASSLNGFGNSPLHF. The CDR3 DNA follows: TGTGCCAGCAGCTTGAACGGGTTCGGTAATTCACCCCTCCACTTT. The variable domain in full, completed from reference TRBV5-5 and TRBJ1-6, reads DAGVTQSPTHLIKTRGQQVTLRCSPISGHKSVSWYQQVLGQGPQFIFQYYEKEERGRGNFPDRFSARQFPNYSSELNVNALLLGDSALYLCASSLNGFGNSPLHFGNGTRLTVT.

The chain has TRBV19 and TRBJ2-4, with 11 bases lining up with TRBD2. There are 14 residues in the CDR3. Germline CDR1 LNHDA, CDR2 SQIVND (reference sequence). The junction had 3 bases not matched to a gene; V was cut back by 5 bases and J by 6 bases. The CDR3 spells CASSVGLAGNIQYF. Here the CDR3 DNA reads TGTGCCAGTAGTGTCGGACTAGCGGGAAACATTCAGTACTTC. The variable domain in full, with the rest retrieved from reference TRBV19 and TRBJ2-4, is DGGITQSPKYLFRKEGQNVTLSCEQNLNHDAMYWYRQDPGQGLRLIYYSQIVNDFQKGDIAEGYSVSREKKESFPLTVTSAQKNPTAFYLCASSVGLAGNIQYFGAGTRLSVL.

The chain joins TRBV6-6 to TRBJ1-3; 7 positions match TRBD1. J gave up 4 bases and V 5 bases, and 5 bases lay outside the gene matches. There are 14 residues in the CDR3. Germline V gene data show CDR1 as MNHNY and CDR2 as SVGAGI (reference sequence). The CDR3 sequence: CASSQTGAGNTIYF. The CDR3 coding sequence is TGTGCCAGCAGTCAAACAGGGGCCGGAAACACCATATATTTT.

The V gene is TRBV19, the J gene TRBJ2-2, with 14 bases fitting TRBD2. This CDR3 contains 19 residues. CDR1 and CDR2 (germline): LNHDA, SQIVND (reference sequence). J lost 0 bases, V lost 5 bases, and 8 bases had no gene match. The CDR3 reads CASSSLGLAGVTNTGELFF. The CDR3, as DNA: TGTGCCAGTAGTTCCCTGGGACTAGCGGGGGTGACGAACACCGGGGAGCTGTTTTTT.

CDR3 nucleotide sequence: TGCGCCAGCAGCTTGGAATTCTCGGTCCAAGAGACCCAGTACTTC. Translating gives CASSLEFSVQETQYF. This chain joins TRBV5-1 and TRBJ2-5, with unresolved D. The CDR3 loop spans 15 amino acids. Trimming removed 0 bases at V and 1 base at J, with 10 bases between. From germline, CDR1 is SGHRS and CDR2 YFSETQ.

The rearrangement joins TRBV30 to TRBJ2-7; 14 bases line up with TRBD2. After removal of 5 bases from V and 8 bases from J, the junction contained 8 bases not matched to a gene. Germline V gives CDR1 GTSNPN, CDR2 SVGIG (reference sequence). This CDR3 is built from 14 residues. DNA of the CDR3: TGTGCCTGGGACCGAGGACTAGCGGGAGGCAAGCAGTACTTC. This translates into CAWDRGLAGGKQYF. Variable domain in full (rest from reference TRBV30 and TRBJ2-7): SQTIHQWPATLVQPVGSPLSLECTVEGTSNPNLYWYRQAAGRGLQLLFYSVGIGQISSEVPQNLSASRPQDRQFILSSKKLLLSDSGFYLCAWDRGLAGGKQYFGPGTRLTVT.

The chain recombines TRBV18 with TRBJ2-5; perhaps TRBD1 as D (6 bases). This CDR3 contains 13 residues. Germline V gene data show CDR1 as KGHSH and CDR2 as LQKENI. With 4 bases removed from V and 4 bases from J, the gap between germline ends came to 10 bases. The CDR3 protein is CASSRTGSETQYF. DNA of the CDR3: TGTGCCAGCTCACGCACAGGGTCAGAGACCCAGTACTTC.

The J gene is TRBJ2-3, the V gene TRBV5-1; 11 bases line up with TRBD2. This CDR3 has 17 amino acids. Germline V CDR1 and CDR2: SGHRS, YFSETQ. J was trimmed by 6 bases and V by 3 bases; bases with no gene match: 12. The CDR3 nucleotides read TGCGCCAGCAGCTCATCTAGCGGGAGGTCCTTCGGGGATACGCAGTATTTT. Translated: CASSSSSGRSFGDTQYF.

The chain links TRBV3-1 (or the pseudogene TRBV3-2) to TRBJ2-1; TRBD2 is a possible D gene (5 bases). The length of the CDR3 is 16 residues. Germline V CDR1 and CDR2: LGHDT, YNNKEL (reference sequence). Trimming pared 1 base from V and 2 bases from J, leaving 12 bases between. The CDR3 sequence is CASSQVSGRPYNEQFF. The CDR3 coding sequence is TGTGCCAGCAGCCAAGTAAGCGGTCGCCCCTACAATGAGCAGTTCTTC.

The V gene is TRBV5-8, the J gene TRBJ2-4; 8 bases align to TRBD1. The J segment lost 2 bases and the V segment lost 5 bases, leaving 3 bases of the junction unmatched. Per germline, CDR1 SGHTS and CDR2 YDEGEE. The CDR3 extends over 14 amino acids. The CDR3 DNA sequence: TGTGCCAGCAGGGACAGGGCCACCAAAAACATTCAGTACTTC. Translating gives CASRDRATKNIQYF.

This chain connects TRBV12-3 or TRBV12-4 to TRBJ1-5; D unresolved. Trimming removed 6 bases at V and 11 bases at J, with 14 bases between. The CDR3 has 12 residues. The CDR3 region is CASRNRFESQHF. The CDR3 DNA follows: TGTGCCAGCAGGAACAGATTCGAGTCCCAGCATTTT.

The CDR3 reads CASSPGRGTDTQYF. CDR3 sequence (DNA): TGTGCCAGCAGCCCGGGCCGAGGGACAGATACGCAGTATTTT. V usage is TRBV3-1 (or the pseudogene TRBV3-2) and J usage is TRBJ2-3, with TRBD2 as a possible D gene (5 bases). CDR3 size: 14 residues. Trimming stripped 4 bases from V and 3 bases from J, with 11 bases between. Germline V gives CDR1 LGHDT, CDR2 YNNKEL (reference sequence).

This chain connects TRBV6-5 to TRBJ2-2, with D perhaps TRBD1 (6 bases). Deletions cut 9 bases from V and 2 bases from J, with 10 bases between. This CDR3 comprises 13 residues. Germline loops: CDR1 MNHEY, CDR2 SVGAGI. The CDR3 DNA reads as TGTGCCAGTAGGACAGTAAACACCGGGGAGCTGTTTTTT. It translates to CASRTVNTGELFF.

A remark on this clone: Compared with germline, one end of the junction differs, possibly owing to a read error. This chain links TRBV19 with TRBJ2-7, with 9 positions matching TRBD1. Germline V lookup: CDR1 LNHDA, CDR2 SQIVND (reference sequence). The CDR3 consists of 16 residues. CDR3 protein: CASSNELGTGFYEQYF. CDR3 DNA: TGTGCCAGCAGTAATGAACTCGGGACAGGGTTTTACGAGCAGTACTTC. Together with reference TRBV19 and TRBJ2-7, the CDR3 gives the full variable domain: DGGITQSPKYLFRKEGQNVTLSCEQNLNHDAMYWYRQDPGQGLRLIYYSQIVNDFQKGDIAEGYSVSREKKESFPLTVTSAQKNPTAFYLCASSNELGTGFYEQYFGPGTRLTVT.

Details on this clone: An end of the junction does not agree with germline; a read error may underlie this. The CDR3 region has the DNA TGTGCCAGCAGCATAGCGGGGGCCTCCTACAATGAGCAGTTCTTC. Residues: CASSIAGASYNEQFF. The chain is built from TRBV7-2 and TRBJ2-1; 9 bases are shared with TRBD2. CDR3 length: 15 residues. Germline-derived CDR1 and CDR2 are SGHTA and FQGNSA.

The chain joins TRBV27 to TRBJ1-3; D perhaps matches TRBD1 (5 bases). V shed 2 bases and J shed 0 bases, with 8 bases lying between them. The length of the CDR3 is 15 residues. Germline V gene data show CDR1 as MNHEY and CDR2 as SMNVEV (reference sequence). CDR3 nucleotides: TGTGCCAGCAGTTTAGGACACTCCTCTGGAAACACCATATATTTT. Protein sequence: CASSLGHSSGNTIYF.

The chain uses TRBV28 and TRBJ1-5; D might be TRBD1 (5 bases). The CDR3 has 14 amino acids. Germline V gene lookup returns CDR1 MDHEN and CDR2 SYDVKM. V shed 2 bases and J shed 3 bases, with 8 bases lying between them. The DNA for the CDR3 is TGTGCCAGCAGTTTAAGACAGACCAATCAGCCCCAGCATTTT. This gives the protein CASSLRQTNQPQHF.